This T cell receptor beta chain was obtained from a study of T cell clonotyping in hematopoietic cell transplantation. Study-level results: Graft donor and pretransplant recipient Inverse Simpson Index values predicted broader posttransplant TCR diversity. After transplant, recipient diversity fell while pathologically expanded clonotypes grew through day 180. At the given depth, recipient repertoires were over 95% de novo clonotypes.

Concerning this clone: Its antigen is unknown.

Repertoires were generated with immunoSEQ multiplex PCR, while TCRdb's copy carries only in-frame clones and drops some. The sample holds 8,500 to 9,000 clones; roughly 93% are singletons and the top ten take more than 5.5%. Recipient blood drawn about 28 days pretransplant and days 30, 100, 180 after. CDR3 length: 14 residues. V shed 4 bases and J shed 1 base, with 7 bases lying between them. CDR1 and CDR2 (germline): MGHDK, SYGVNS. This clonotype was obtained from a male patient between 45 and 59 years old who had an allogeneic stem cell transplant from a related donor, so T cells may come from the graft donor. Some clones in this sample may be carry-over from other donors' samples. Source: PBMCs, taken 100 days after allogeneic stem cell transplant. This rearrangement joins TRBV25-1 to TRBJ2-2; D is ambiguous. The CDR3 loop reads CASSVTENTGELFF. CDR3 DNA: TGTGCCAGCAGTGTGACGGAGAACACCGGGGAGCTGTTTTTT.